This T cell receptor beta chain emerged from a study of early T cells in non-severe SARS-CoV-2 infection. Study in general: Sequencing used unsorted whole-blood bulk RNA, so chains lack pairing.

Unique molecular identifiers were affixed to single, distinct cDNA molecules. TCRdb called the 5' RACE reads again in MiXCR, with one record for every CDR3 protein. The sample yields roughly 83,000 distinct CDR3 sequences, more than 10% seen once. The CDR3 contains 14 residues. Germline CDR1 and CDR2: PRHDT and FYEKMQ (reference sequence). V trimming: 6 bases; J trimming: 7 bases; junction bases outside the gene matches: 11. This clonotype was detected a few times. The antigen remains undetermined. General study points: Matches to VDJdb favored anti-spike CD8 responses and missed private and CD4 specificities.

The receptor was derived from an adult who was a healthcare worker with PCR-confirmed SARS-CoV-2 infection or an uninfected control (not recorded which). Specimen: whole blood, collected at baseline. The rearrangement uses TRBV13 and TRBJ1-1; 7 bases map to TRBD1. CDR3 DNA sequence: TGTGCCAGCAGTTTTTCGGAGGGGGCCCTTGAAGCTTTCTTT. Translating it yields CASSFSEGALEAFF. Complete variable domain (other parts from reference TRBV13 and TRBJ1-1): AAGVIQSPRHLIKEKRETATLKCYPIPRHDTVYWYQQGPGQDPQFLISFYEKMQSDKGSIPDRFSAQQFSDYHSELNMSSLELGDSALYFCASSFSEGALEAFFGQGTRLTVV.